A single sample gave rise to the 3 T cell receptor beta chains below, sequenced in a study of shared clonotypes between healthy human individuals. Naive CD8 isolation took CD45RO-negative cells positively selected for CCR7 and excluded terminally differentiated effector memory CD45RA+ cells. Repertoires were generated with immunoSEQ multiplex PCR, while TCRdb's copy carries only in-frame clones and drops some. This table holds hundreds of thousands of clones, about 92% found once. The sequenced sample was naive CD8+ T cells sorted from blood. These receptors were collected from a man aged 25 to 40 in good health.

The chain links TRBV2 to TRBJ2-7; a possible D gene is TRBD1 (5 bases). The CDR3 length is 13 residues. CDR1 is SNHLY and CDR2 is FYNNEI in the germline V gene. Deletions cut 8 bases from V and 5 bases from J, with 16 bases between. Written as DNA, the CDR3 is TGTGCCAGCGGCCCGGTGGGCAGGGACGAGCAGTACTTC. It is translated as CASGPVGRDEQYF.

The CDR3 loop is CASSLVGMGLAGAEQYF. In nucleotides, the CDR3 is TGTGCCAGCAGCTTAGTTGGGATGGGACTAGCGGGAGCCGAGCAGTACTTC. The rearrangement links TRBV7-9 to TRBJ2-7; 14 bases match TRBD2. Germline CDR1 and CDR2: SEHNR and FQNEAQ (reference sequence). J lost 6 bases, V lost 1 base, and 8 bases had no gene match. The CDR3 runs 17 residues.

Regarding this clone: This specimen includes other DNA sequences encoding the same CDR3. The chain carries TRBV13 and TRBJ2-7, with TRBD2 matching 8 bases. The ends lost 2 bases at V and 3 bases at J; junction bases unmatched: 3. CDR1 PRHDT and CDR2 FYEKMQ come from the germline V gene (reference sequence). The CDR3 has 14 residues. The CDR3 protein is CASSLSGRGYEQYF. In DNA, the CDR3 is TGTGCCAGCAGCTTATCCGGGAGGGGCTACGAGCAGTACTTC.